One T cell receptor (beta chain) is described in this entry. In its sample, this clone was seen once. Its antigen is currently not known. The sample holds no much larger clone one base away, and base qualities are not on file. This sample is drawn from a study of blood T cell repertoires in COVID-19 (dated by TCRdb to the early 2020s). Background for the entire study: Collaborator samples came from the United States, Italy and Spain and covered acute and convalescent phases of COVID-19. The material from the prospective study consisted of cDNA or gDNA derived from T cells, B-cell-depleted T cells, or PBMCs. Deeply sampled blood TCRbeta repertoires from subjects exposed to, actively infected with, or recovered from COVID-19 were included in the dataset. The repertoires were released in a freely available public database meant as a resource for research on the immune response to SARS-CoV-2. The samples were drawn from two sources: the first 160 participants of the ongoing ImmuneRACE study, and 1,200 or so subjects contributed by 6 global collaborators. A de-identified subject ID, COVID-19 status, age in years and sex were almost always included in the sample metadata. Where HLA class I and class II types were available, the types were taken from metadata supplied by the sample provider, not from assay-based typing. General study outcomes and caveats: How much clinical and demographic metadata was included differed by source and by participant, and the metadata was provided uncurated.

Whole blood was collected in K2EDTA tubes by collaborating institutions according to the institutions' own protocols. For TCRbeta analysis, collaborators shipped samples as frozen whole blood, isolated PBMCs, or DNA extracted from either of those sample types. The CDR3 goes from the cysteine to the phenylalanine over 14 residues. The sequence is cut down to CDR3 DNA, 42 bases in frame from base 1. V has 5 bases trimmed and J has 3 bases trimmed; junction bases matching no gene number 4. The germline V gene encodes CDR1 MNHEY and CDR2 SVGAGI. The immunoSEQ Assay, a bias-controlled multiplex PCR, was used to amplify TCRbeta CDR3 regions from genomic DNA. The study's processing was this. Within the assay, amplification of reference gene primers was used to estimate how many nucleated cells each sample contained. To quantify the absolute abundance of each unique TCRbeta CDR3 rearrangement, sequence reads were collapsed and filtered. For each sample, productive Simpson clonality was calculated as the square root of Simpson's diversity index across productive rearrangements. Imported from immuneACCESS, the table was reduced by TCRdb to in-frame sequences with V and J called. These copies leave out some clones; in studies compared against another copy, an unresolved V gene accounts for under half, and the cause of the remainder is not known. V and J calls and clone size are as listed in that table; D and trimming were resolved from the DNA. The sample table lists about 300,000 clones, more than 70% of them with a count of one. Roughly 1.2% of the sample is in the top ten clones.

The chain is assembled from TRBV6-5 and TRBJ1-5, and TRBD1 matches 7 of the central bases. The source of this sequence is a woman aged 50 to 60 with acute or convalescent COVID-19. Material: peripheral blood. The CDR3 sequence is CASSQTGANQPQHF. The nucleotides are TGTGCCAGCAGTCAAACAGGGGCCAATCAGCCCCAGCATTTT.